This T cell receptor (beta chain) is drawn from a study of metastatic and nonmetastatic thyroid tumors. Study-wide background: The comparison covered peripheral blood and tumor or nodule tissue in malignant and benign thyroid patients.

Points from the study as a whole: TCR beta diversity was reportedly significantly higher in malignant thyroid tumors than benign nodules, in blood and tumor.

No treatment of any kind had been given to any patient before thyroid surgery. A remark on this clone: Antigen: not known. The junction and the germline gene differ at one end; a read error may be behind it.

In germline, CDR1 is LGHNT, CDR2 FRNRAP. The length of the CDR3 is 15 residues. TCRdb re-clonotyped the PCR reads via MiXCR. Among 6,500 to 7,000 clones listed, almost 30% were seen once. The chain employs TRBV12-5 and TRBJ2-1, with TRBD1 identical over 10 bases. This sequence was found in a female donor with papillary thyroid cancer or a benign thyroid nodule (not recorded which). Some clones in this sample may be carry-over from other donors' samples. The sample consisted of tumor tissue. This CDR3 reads CASGRGTGAVDEQLF. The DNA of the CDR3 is TGTGCTAGTGGTCGTGGGACAGGGGCGGTGGATGAGCAGCTCTTC.